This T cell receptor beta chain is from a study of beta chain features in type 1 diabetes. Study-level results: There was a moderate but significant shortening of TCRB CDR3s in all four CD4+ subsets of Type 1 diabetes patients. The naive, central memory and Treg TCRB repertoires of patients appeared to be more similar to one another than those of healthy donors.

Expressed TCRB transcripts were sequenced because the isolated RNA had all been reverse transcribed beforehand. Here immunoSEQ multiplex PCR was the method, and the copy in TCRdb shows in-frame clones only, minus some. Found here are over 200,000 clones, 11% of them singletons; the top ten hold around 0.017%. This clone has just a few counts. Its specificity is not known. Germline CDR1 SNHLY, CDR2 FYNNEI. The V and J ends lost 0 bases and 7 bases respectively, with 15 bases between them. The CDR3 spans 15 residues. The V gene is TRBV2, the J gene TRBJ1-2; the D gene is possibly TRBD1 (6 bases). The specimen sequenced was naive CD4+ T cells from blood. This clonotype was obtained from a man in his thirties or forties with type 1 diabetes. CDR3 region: CASSEARQDSPGYTF. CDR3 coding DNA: TGTGCCAGCAGTGAAGCGCGACAGGACTCCCCTGGCTACACCTTC.